The clone carrying this T cell receptor beta chain has a handful of counts. Its antigen remains unknown. This sample stems from a study of CD8+ T cells in alopecia areata. About the study: Tofacitinib was taken orally by treated patients, and the dose was 5 to 10 mg twice daily. Study findings and constraints: Only a single nonresponder existed, so baseline CD8+ expansion links stay unclear. Higher clonality was seen in lesional scalp than in normal scalp, especially in alopecia totalis/universalis. During tofacitinib treatment, many expanded lesional clones remained in scalp and blood.

Treatment in this sample: oral pan-JAK inhibitor, 5-10 mg twice daily. The CDR3 runs 13 residues. Germline V gives CDR1 SGHRS, CDR2 YFSETQ. V gave up 3 bases and J gave up 6 bases, with 12 bases separating them. Sequencing relied on a cDNA template that was reverse transcribed from extracted RNA. Assay used: immunoSEQ multiplex PCR; TCRdb lists only in-frame clones, some missing. Among roughly 200,000 clones listed, roughly 44% were seen once. The input for sequencing was CD4+ T cells sorted from blood, taken at roughly week 38, from a patient treated with tofacitinib. The sequence was obtained from a human donor with alopecia areata. This chain links TRBV5-1 with TRBJ2-5; unclear D gene. As DNA, the CDR3 is TGCGCCAGCAGCTACGTGGCCGGCCAGACCCAGTACTTC. Its protein product is CASSYVAGQTQYF.